Listed here are 32 T cell receptor beta chains from one sample, sequenced in a study of blood T cell repertoires in COVID-19 (dated by TCRdb to about 2020). Library construction relied on the immunoSEQ multiplex PCR assay. TCRdb obtained this table from immuneACCESS and retained in-frame rearrangements with V and J assigned. These tables miss some clones; where compared with another copy, unresolved V genes account for less than half of the shortfall, and the remainder is unexplained. For this sample the table gives hundreds of thousands of clones, of which around nine tenths were detected only once. The ten most abundant clones make up around 7.8% of the sample. Source material: peripheral blood. All receptors derive from a woman aged 45-65 years with COVID-19, enrolled during active disease.

This rearrangement joins TRBV30 to TRBJ1-1; a weak D match, TRBD1 (5 bases). Deletions cut 4 bases from V and 10 bases from J, with 10 bases between. The CDR3 spans 10 residues. CDR1 GTSNPN and CDR2 SVGIG come from the germline V gene (reference sequence). The CDR3 bases are TGTGCCTGGACGGGGGGGAGAGCTTTCTTT. Its translation is CAWTGGRAFF.

V is TRBV5-6 and J is TRBJ1-6, with a weak D call TRBD1 (5 bases). Germline-derived CDR1 and CDR2 are SGHDT and YYEEEE. The CDR3 has 14 residues. The V end lost 4 bases, the J end lost 6 bases, and 11 bases lay between the germline ends. Here the CDR3 DNA reads TGTGCCAGCAGCGGGGGACTTTCTAATTCACCCCTCCACTTT. It is translated as CASSGGLSNSPLHF.

This CDR3 is CASSIARGNQPQHF. In DNA, the CDR3 is TGTGCCAGTAGTATAGCCAGGGGGAATCAGCCCCAGCATTTT. The chain recombines TRBV19 with TRBJ1-5; TRBD1 matches 7 bases. The ends lost 1 base at V and 4 bases at J; junction bases unmatched: 1. The CDR3 loop spans 14 amino acids. Germline V gene sequence: CDR1 LNHDA, CDR2 SQIVND (reference sequence).

The chain recombines TRBV18 with TRBJ2-7; 7 bases are a match to TRBD1. V dropped 6 bases and J dropped 0; count of bases not matched to a gene: 5. Germline-derived CDR1 and CDR2 are KGHSH and LQKENI. The CDR3 totals 14 residues. CDR3 sequence: CASSTGQYSYEQYF. CDR3 DNA: TGTGCCAGCTCCACGGGACAGTACTCCTACGAGCAGTACTTC. The full variable domain, its missing parts supplied by reference TRBV18 and TRBJ2-7, is NAGVMQNPRHLVRRRGQEARLRCSPMKGHSHVYWYRQLPEEGLKFMVYLQKENIIDESGMPKERFSAEFPKEGPSILRIQQVVRGDSAAYFCASSTGQYSYEQYFGPGTRLTVT.

The chain combines TRBV27 with TRBJ1-1; 7 bases align to TRBD1. The V and J ends lost 7 bases and 6 bases, in that order; junction bases with no gene match: 11. The CDR3 runs 14 residues. Germline V gene sequence: CDR1 MNHEY, CDR2 SMNVEV (reference sequence). The CDR3 sequence is CASTDAGGNAEAFF. The CDR3 coding sequence is TGTGCCAGCACGGACGCAGGGGGAAACGCTGAAGCTTTCTTT.

This chain joins TRBV27 and TRBJ1-3; D uncertain. V gave up 6 bases and J gave up 0 bases, with 15 bases separating them. Germline V gene data show CDR1 as MNHEY and CDR2 as SMNVEV (reference sequence). This CDR3 comprises 16 residues. In nucleotides, the CDR3 is TGTGCCAGCAGCCCAGGTTGGGCCAACTCTGGAAACACCATATATTTT. Its protein is CASSPGWANSGNTIYF.

The chain employs TRBV29-1 and TRBJ1-1; 7 nucleotides match TRBD1. The germline V gene encodes CDR1 SQVTM and CDR2 ANQGSEA. V dropped 4 bases and J dropped 1; count of bases not matched to a gene: 3. The CDR3 runs to 13 residues. This CDR3 is CSVARGPNTEAFF. DNA for the CDR3: TGCAGCGTTGCGAGGGGGCCGAACACTGAAGCTTTCTTT.

This clone was found once. The chain has TRBV11-2 and TRBJ1-1; TRBD1 aligns across 9 bases. Germline assignment: CDR1 SGHAT and CDR2 FQNNGV. CDR3 length: 12 amino acids. V shed 5 bases and J 10 bases; nucleotides not matched to a gene: 5. The chain's CDR3 is CASSRDRERAFF. The CDR3 coding sequence is TGTGCCAGCAGCCGGGACAGGGAACGAGCTTTCTTT.

V and J are TRBV11-2 and TRBJ2-7, with D perhaps TRBD1 (6 bases). V lost 4 bases to trimming and J lost 3 bases, with 13 bases between them. The CDR3 is 14 residues long. Looked up from germline, CDR1 is SGHAT and CDR2 is FQNNGV. The CDR3 spells CASSSLRQDYEQYF. The CDR3 DNA sequence: TGTGCCAGCAGCTCCCTCCGACAGGACTACGAGCAGTACTTC.

This clone was seen a few times. The chain combines TRBV25-1 with TRBJ2-2; 9 positions match TRBD1. From germline, CDR1 is MGHDK and CDR2 SYGVNS. J was trimmed by 6 bases and V by 6 bases; bases with no gene match: 2. The CDR3 consists of 13 residues. CDR3 loop: CASSRTGAGELFF. DNA of the CDR3: TGTGCCAGCAGCCGGACAGGGGCCGGGGAGCTGTTTTTT.

The chain links TRBV11-2 to TRBJ1-1, with 10 bases matching TRBD1. This CDR3 comprises 17 residues. CDR1 SGHAT and CDR2 FQNNGV come from the germline V gene. V shed 2 bases, J shed 6 bases, and the junction held 12 bases outside the gene matches. CDR3 coding DNA: TGTGCCAGCAGCTTAAGTCAAGGCTGGGGGACAGGGGCTGAAGCTTTCTTT. It yields the protein CASSLSQGWGTGAEAFF.

The J gene is TRBJ2-4, the V gene TRBV29-1; tentative D call: TRBD2 (5 bases). Per the germline V gene, CDR1 is SQVTM and CDR2 is ANQGSEA. V was shortened by 6 bases and J by 0 bases, with 12 bases between the two germline ends. This CDR3 is 14 amino acids long. The CDR3 DNA reads TGCAGCGTCGGACTGCGTGCAGCCAAAAACATTCAGTACTTC. Residues: CSVGLRAAKNIQYF.

J is TRBJ1-1 and V is TRBV27; the D is unclear. V lost 6 bases to trimming and J lost 0 bases, with 11 bases between them. In germline, CDR1 is MNHEY, CDR2 SMNVEV (reference sequence). The CDR3 spans 14 residues. The CDR3 coding sequence is TGTGCCAGCAGCCCGGGGATCATGAACACTGAAGCTTTCTTT. Translated: CASSPGIMNTEAFF.

The chain combines TRBV2 with TRBJ1-1, with 7 nucleotides matching TRBD1. The CDR3 runs to 15 residues. Germline V lookup: CDR1 SNHLY, CDR2 FYNNEI. Unmatched junction bases numbered 12, after V lost 6 bases and J lost 5 bases. The CDR3 DNA sequence: TGTGCCAGCAGGGAGTCCCAGGGGGTAGAGACTGAAGCTTTCTTT. The encoded protein is CASRESQGVETEAFF. Full variable domain (outside the CDR3, taken from reference TRBV2 and TRBJ1-1): EPEVTQTPSHQVTQMGQEVILRCVPISNHLYFYWYRQILGQKVEFLVSFYNNEISEKSEIFDDQFSVERPDGSNFTLKIRSTKLEDSAMYFCASRESQGVETEAFFGQGTRLTVV.

CDR3 sequence: CASSWAGGGTEAFF. CDR3 coding DNA: TGTGCCAGCAGTTGGGCGGGCGGCGGCACTGAAGCTTTCTTT. The V and J genes are TRBV6-6 and TRBJ1-1; D gene uncertain. From germline, CDR1 is MNHNY and CDR2 SVGAGI (reference sequence). The CDR3 runs 14 residues. V lost 4 bases to trimming and J lost 4 bases, with 13 bases between them.

The J gene is TRBJ1-6, the V gene TRBV6-5, with no clear D. The germline CDR1 and CDR2 sequences are MNHEY and SVGAGI. CDR3 length: 14 residues. Trimming cost V 6 bases and J 7 bases, with 13 bases left between them. The CDR3 sequence is CASSRGLENSPLHF. The CDR3, as DNA: TGTGCCAGCAGCCGCGGACTCGAAAATTCACCCCTCCACTTT.

V is TRBV4-2 and J is TRBJ2-7; TRBD2 is a possible D gene (6 bases). Trimming left V 1 base short and J 0 bases short, with 16 bases between. The CDR3 is 17 amino acids. Germline CDR1 is LGHNA and CDR2 is YNFKEQ. The CDR3 DNA is TGTGCCAGCAGCCAAGGGTCCGACGCGGGATTCTCCTACGAGCAGTACTTC. Translated, it gives CASSQGSDAGFSYEQYF.

The V call is TRBV29-1, the J call TRBJ1-2, with a tentative D call TRBD1 (5 bases). The V and J ends lost 3 bases and 5 bases respectively, with 10 bases between them. Germline CDR1 is SQVTM and CDR2 is ANQGSEA. This CDR3 comprises 12 residues. For the CDR3, the DNA is TGCAGCGTTGAGACAGTCCTATATGGCTACACCTTC. Translation: CSVETVLYGYTF.

The sample holds one count of this clone. This chain connects TRBV27 to TRBJ2-1, with D possibly being TRBD2 (5 bases). This CDR3 comprises 15 residues. Germline V gene data show CDR1 as MNHEY and CDR2 as SMNVEV (reference sequence). With 4 bases removed from V and 4 bases from J, the gap between germline ends came to 14 bases. CDR3 residues: CASSYKGERYNEQFF. In nucleotides, the CDR3 is TGTGCCAGCAGTTACAAGGGAGAGAGATACAATGAGCAGTTCTTC.

V usage is TRBV3-1 (or the pseudogene TRBV3-2) and J usage is TRBJ1-2, with D perhaps TRBD1 (5 bases). Trimming stripped 1 base from V and 7 bases from J, with 16 bases between. Germline V lookup: CDR1 LGHDT, CDR2 YNNKEL (reference sequence). The CDR3 is 15 residues long. CDR3 in DNA: TGTGCCAGCAGCCAAGGGTTTTCCGGGGGAGGTGGCTACACCTTC. It is translated as CASSQGFSGGGGYTF.

The V call is TRBV2, the J call TRBJ1-3, with D possibly being TRBD1 (6 bases). V shed 3 bases and J shed 0 bases, with 12 bases lying between them. The CDR3 contains 16 residues. The V gene's germline CDR1 is SNHLY and CDR2 FYNNEI. As DNA, the CDR3 is TGTGCCAGCAGTGACCTCACAGGGATCTCTGGAAACACCATATATTTT. It codes for CASSDLTGISGNTIYF.

The genes are TRBV10-1 and TRBJ2-7; D may be TRBD2 (6 bases). V was shortened by 2 bases and J by 2 bases, with 13 bases between the two germline ends. Germline CDR1 reads WNHNN; CDR2 reads SYGVQD (reference sequence). The CDR3 contains 15 residues. As DNA, the CDR3 is TGCGCCAGCAGTGAGGGGGGGACCGTCACCTACGAGCAGTACTTC. This encodes CASSEGGTVTYEQYF.

This chain links TRBV11-2 with TRBJ2-1, with D maybe TRBD2 (5 bases). CDR3 length: 13 amino acids. Trimming pared 3 bases from V and 5 bases from J, leaving 8 bases between. CDR1 and CDR2 from the germline V gene are SGHAT and FQNNGV. The CDR3 region has the DNA TGTGCCAGCAGCTTGGGGAGAAACAATGAGCAGTTCTTC. The encoded protein is CASSLGRNNEQFF.

The table lists this clone with a few counts. The genes are TRBV20-1 and TRBJ2-1; 9 bases match TRBD2. This CDR3 has 15 amino acids. Trimming at V came to 3 bases and at J to 9 bases, leaving 12 bases not matched to a gene. Germline-derived CDR1 and CDR2 are DFQATT and SNEGSKA (reference sequence). CDR3: CSASASGGYLSEQFF. The CDR3 nucleotides read TGCAGTGCTAGTGCAAGCGGGGGGTATTTGAGTGAGCAGTTCTTC.

This sequence joins TRBV28 and TRBJ1-1, with a possible D match to TRBD1 (5 bases). The length of the CDR3 is 16 residues. The V and J ends lost 4 bases and 5 bases respectively, with 20 bases between them. CDR1 and CDR2 (germline): MDHEN, SYDVKM. Here the CDR3 reads CASSWLGEGRDTEAFF. The CDR3 DNA sequence: TGTGCCAGCAGTTGGTTGGGGGAGGGGCGAGATACTGAAGCTTTCTTT.

The rearrangement uses TRBV5-1 and TRBJ1-2; no reliable D call. Trimming stripped 5 bases from V and 5 bases from J, with 10 bases between. The CDR3 loop spans 12 amino acids. Per the germline V gene, CDR1 is SGHRS and CDR2 is YFSETQ. CDR3 sequence (DNA): TGCGCCAGCAGTCGGGGTGGTTATGGCTACACCTTC. Translating it yields CASSRGGYGYTF.

The rearrangement uses TRBV6-6 and TRBJ1-5; TRBD1 might be the D (5 bases). Trimming left V 7 bases short and J 7 bases short, with 17 bases between. The germline CDR1 and CDR2 sequences are MNHNY and SVGAGI (reference sequence). The CDR3 consists of 14 residues. The CDR3 sequence: CASISRQLGQPQHF. CDR3 sequence (DNA): TGTGCCAGCATTTCCCGACAGCTAGGGCAGCCCCAGCATTTT.

The V and J genes are TRBV7-9 and TRBJ1-2, with TRBD1 matching 10 bases. Losses at the gene ends were 7 bases for V and 8 bases for J; bases not matched to a gene: 7. This CDR3 comprises 13 residues. Per the germline V gene, CDR1 is SEHNR and CDR2 is FQNEAQ (reference sequence). The CDR3 region is CASTGQGTLGYTF. CDR3 coding DNA: TGTGCCAGCACGGGACAGGGGACCCTAGGCTACACCTTC.

CDR3: CASTGTGNTEAFF. The CDR3, as DNA: TGCGCCAGCACCGGGACAGGGAACACTGAAGCTTTCTTT. The chain links TRBV10-1 to TRBJ1-1, with 8 bases lining up with TRBD1. The CDR3 sequence is 13 residues long. Germline trimming cut 7 bases from V and 1 base from J; bases unmatched to any gene: 2. Germline lookup yields CDR1 WNHNN and CDR2 SYGVQD (reference sequence).

The chain employs TRBV7-5 and TRBJ2-7; the table gives TRBD1 as D, unverified against the DNA. TRBV7-5 is noted as a pseudogene. The CDR3 sequence is 15 residues long. In DNA form, the CDR3 reads TGTGCCAGAAGCTTAGAACCCCGGCAGGGCTACGAGCAGTACTTC. Translating it yields CARSLEPRQGYEQYF.

This clone was observed a single time. The chain is built from TRBV9 and TRBJ2-3, with D tentatively TRBD2 (6 bases). Germline-derived CDR1 and CDR2 are SGDLS and YYNGEE. Deletions cut 6 bases from V and 0 bases from J, with 11 bases between. The CDR3 is made up of 14 amino acids. CDR3 protein: CASNSGESTDTQYF. The CDR3 DNA reads TGTGCCAGCAATTCGGGAGAGAGCACAGATACGCAGTATTTT.

The chain links TRBV6-5 to TRBJ1-6, with D possibly being TRBD1 (6 bases). V shed 8 bases and J shed 9 bases, with 14 bases lying between them. Germline-derived CDR1 and CDR2 are MNHEY and SVGAGI. The CDR3 covers 13 residues. DNA of the CDR3: TGTGCCAGCCAGTACAGGGTTGGTTCACCCCTCCACTTT. Amino acids: CASQYRVGSPLHF.